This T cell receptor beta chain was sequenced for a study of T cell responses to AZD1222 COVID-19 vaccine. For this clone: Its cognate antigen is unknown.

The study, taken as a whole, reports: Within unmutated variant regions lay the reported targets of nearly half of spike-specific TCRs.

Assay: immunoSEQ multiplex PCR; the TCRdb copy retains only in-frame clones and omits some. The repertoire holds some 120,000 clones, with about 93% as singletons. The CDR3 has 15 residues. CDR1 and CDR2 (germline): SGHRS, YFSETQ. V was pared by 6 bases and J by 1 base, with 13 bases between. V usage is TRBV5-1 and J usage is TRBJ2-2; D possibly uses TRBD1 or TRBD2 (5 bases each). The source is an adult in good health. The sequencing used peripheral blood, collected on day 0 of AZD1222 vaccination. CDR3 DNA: TGCGCCAGCACGAGGGACCCGCTGAACACCGGGGAGCTGTTTTTT. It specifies CASTRDPLNTGELFF.